The entry that follows covers one TCR beta chain sequence. Its antigen remains unknown. At one of its ends the junction is not consistent with the germline gene, which may arise from a read error. The data were obtained in a study of cytomegalovirus exposure and HLA in healthy donors. Study-wide results and caveats: In a later analysis, V- and J-gene trimming of beta chains associated with a DCLRE1C missense variant, replicated independently. In presence/absence analyses, roughly uniform sequencing depth across donors was assumed. Clonal expansion, a later analysis showed, was greater in HLA-associated TCR beta chains than in equally common others. With DRB1 most and HLA-C fewest, TCR association rates differed between HLA loci in a later analysis.

The CDR3 loop spans 14 amino acids. Germline lookup yields CDR1 SGHRS and CDR2 YFSETQ. The PCR ran on 60 Vbeta and 13 Jbeta primers. This table comes from immunoSEQ multiplex PCR, and its TCRdb copy is limited to in-frame clones, with some not included. Of roughly 90,000 clones in the sample, around 90% are singletons; the top ten hold roughly 2.3%. The origin of this receptor is a man between 18 and 29 years old in good health and CMV-seronegative. The sample comprised PBMCs. The chain couples TRBV5-1 to TRBJ1-6; 8 bases are a match to TRBD1. The CDR3 nucleotides are TGCGCCAGCAGTTTGGACAGGGATAATTCACCCCTCCACTTT. This codes for CASSLDRDNSPLHF.